The T cell receptor (beta chain) described here comes from a study of blood T cell repertoires in COVID-19. Study as a whole: Samples of COVID-19 (acute and convalescent) were obtained from the United States, Italy and Spain.

Original analysis: It was from reference gene primer amplification that nucleated cell counts were estimated. Clones were read by immunoSEQ multiplex PCR, and TCRdb kept only the in-frame ones, dropping some. The DNA gave D and trimming, while V, J and clone size come from that table. The data show 150,000 to 200,000 clones, about four fifths seen once. The ends lost 5 bases at V and 5 bases at J; junction bases unmatched: 6. Germline V gene sequence: CDR1 SGHAT, CDR2 FQDESV (reference sequence). This CDR3 contains 14 residues. The rearrangement uses TRBV11-1 and TRBJ2-5, with TRBD2 matching 9 bases. The TCR was taken from a woman in her 40s with COVID-19, enrolled during active disease. Sequenced: peripheral blood. The CDR3 bases are TGTGCCAGCAGCGCAAGCGGGGGGTTGGAGACCCAGTACTTC. Protein sequence: CASSASGGLETQYF. Complete variable domain (other parts from reference TRBV11-1 and TRBJ2-5): EAEVAQSPRYKITEKSQAVAFWCDPISGHATLYWYRQILGQGPELLVQFQDESVVDDSQLPKDRFSAERLKGVDSTLKIQPAELGDSAMYLCASSASGGLETQYFGPGTRLLVL.